The clone carrying this TCR beta chain has ten or more counts. The target antigen is unknown. This sample is drawn from a study of glioma-infiltrating T cells. Using RNA template, CDR3s of TCR alpha and beta were amplified with iRepertoire arm-PCR. TCRdb reanalysed the multiplex PCR reads using MiXCR and keeps one entry per CDR3 protein. The top ten clones hold about 18% of a sample with over 130,000 distinct CDR3 sequences, about two fifths of them seen once. V was trimmed by 3 bases and J by 0 bases, leaving 11 bases between them. This CDR3 is 15 amino acids long. CDR1 and CDR2 from the germline V gene are MNHNS and SASEGT. Broader study findings: Tissue and blood shared very few CDR3 sequences.

The J gene is TRBJ2-5, the V gene TRBV6-1; D is ambiguous. Material for sequencing was glioma tissue, nonneoplastic brain tissue, or PBMCs (not recorded which). This clonotype was sampled from a human donor with low-grade glioma or glioblastoma, undergoing nonglioma brain surgery, or in good health (not recorded which). This CDR3 is CASSESSGDQETQYF. CDR3 sequence (DNA): TGTGCCAGCAGTGAGAGCTCAGGAGACCAAGAGACCCAGTACTTC.